The present TCR beta chain was sequenced within a study of blood T cell repertoires in COVID-19. As for the study in general: Collection of acute and convalescent COVID-19 samples took place in the United States, Italy and Spain.

This clone was seen just once. TCRdb's table, derived via immunoSEQ multiplex PCR, lists solely in-frame clones and lacks some. Of around 290,000 clones in the sample, approximately 86% were seen once. The specimen was peripheral blood. The clonotype comes from a woman in her sixties or seventies with COVID-19, enrolled during active disease.

CDR3 DNA: TGTGCCAGCAGTTTGTTCGGGACTCTGGGGACTGAAGCTTTCTTT. Translated: CASSLFGTLGTEAFF. The chain uses TRBV28 and TRBJ1-1; D is possibly TRBD1 (5 bases). Trimming cost V 3 bases and J 5 bases, with 16 bases left between them. Per germline, CDR1 MDHEN and CDR2 SYDVKM. This CDR3 region has 15 residues.